This TCR beta chain originates from a study of immune heterogeneity within non-small cell lung tumors. Template input, which was bulk tumor genomic DNA, totaled approximately 630 ng per sample. Several widely spaced biopsies per primary tumor were taken during surgery. Untreated, newly diagnosed non-small cell lung cancer patients underwent curative surgery. There are 15 residues in the CDR3. V lost 5 bases and J 5 bases, leaving 18 bases between the germline ends. This clonotype was seen only once. Since a much larger clone is just one base distant, this may be a read error. Multiplex PCR was performed with 32 V and 13 J primers, and it amplified TCR beta CDR3. TCRdb fed the multiplex PCR reads into MiXCR, producing one record per CDR3 protein. The sample consists of some 31,000 distinct CDR3 sequences, around 28% of them appearing once.

The chain uses TRBV12-3 or TRBV12-4 and TRBJ1-2; the D gene is possibly TRBD1 (5 bases). The TCR sequence derives from a middle-aged man with non-small cell lung cancer. Sequences were obtained from lung tumor tissue. The CDR3 loop is CASSPQGVSPYGYTF. In nucleotides, the CDR3 is TGTGCCAGCAGTCCCCAGGGAGTGTCCCCGTATGGCTACACCTTC.